Below, 30 T cell receptor beta chains from the same sample are listed, as sequenced in a study of cytomegalovirus exposure and HLA in healthy donors. 13 Jbeta primers and 60 Vbeta primers were used for the PCR. This table comes from immunoSEQ multiplex PCR, and its TCRdb copy is limited to in-frame clones, with some not included. The sample shows hundreds of thousands of clones, more than 60% of them seen only once. Sequencing was carried out using PBMCs. All receptors come from a girl aged 2-10 years in good health and CMV-seronegative.

V gene TRBV4-2 combines with J gene TRBJ2-7; 11 bases agree with TRBD2. The junction had 4 bases not matched to a gene; V was cut back by 6 bases and J by 0 bases. The CDR3 has 15 residues. Germline loops: CDR1 LGHNA, CDR2 YNFKEQ. CDR3 DNA sequence: TGTGCCAGCAGGTTCACTAGCGGGAGCTCCTACGAGCAGTACTTC. Protein product: CASRFTSGSSYEQYF.

In the case of this clone: A junction boundary mismatches the germline segment, possibly from a read error. The chain links TRBV7-9 to TRBJ1-1, with a possible D match to TRBD1 (5 bases). This CDR3 region has 12 residues. Germline V gene lookup returns CDR1 SEHNR and CDR2 FQNEAQ (reference sequence). The CDR3 region is CASSLSRQGVDF. CDR3 nucleotides: TGTGCCAGCAGCTTATCGCGGCAGGGTGTGGACTTT. Variable domain in full (rest from reference TRBV7-9 and TRBJ1-1): DTGVSQNPRHKITKRGQNVTFRCDPISEHNRLYWYRQTLGQGPEFLTYFQNEAQLEKSRLLSDRFSAERPKGSFSTLEIQRTEQGDSAMYLCASSLSRQGVDFGQGTRLTVV.

The chain is built from TRBV10-2 and TRBJ1-5; D is undetermined. This CDR3 is 16 amino acids long. V dropped 0 bases and J dropped 1 base, with 10 bases sitting between them. Per the germline V gene, CDR1 is WSHSY and CDR2 is SAAADI. The CDR3 coding sequence is TGCGCCAGCAGTGAGTCTCGCGCCTCAAGCAATCAGCCCCAGCATTTT. Protein product: CASSESRASSNQPQHF.

The chain joins TRBV9 to TRBJ2-1, with 10 positions matching TRBD2. Germline-derived CDR1 and CDR2 are SGDLS and YYNGEE. The CDR3 length is 16 residues. V was pared by 3 bases and J by 4 bases, with 7 bases of the junction left unmatched. In DNA, the CDR3 is TGTGCCAGCAGCGAATCCGGGACTAGCGCTTACAATGAGCAGTTCTTC. This encodes CASSESGTSAYNEQFF. The whole variable domain, remainder taken from reference TRBV9 and TRBJ2-1, is DSGVTQTPKHLITATGQRVTLRCSPRSGDLSVYWYQQSLDQGLQFLIQYYNGEERAKGNILERFSAQQFPDLHSELNLSSLELGDSALYFCASSESGTSAYNEQFFGPGTRLTVL.

The chain joins TRBV15 to TRBJ2-1, with D perhaps TRBD2 (6 bases). Germline V gene sequence: CDR1 LNHNV, CDR2 YYDKDF (reference sequence). CDR3 length equals 16 residues. Trimming cost V 5 bases and J 1 base, with 15 bases left between them. The CDR3 nucleotides read TGTGCCACCAGCCGTCCGGGACTCGTATCCTACAATGAGCAGTTCTTC. This codes for CATSRPGLVSYNEQFF.

The genes are TRBV2 and TRBJ2-7; TRBD1 matches 8 bases. V was pared by 6 bases and J by 0 bases, with 7 bases of the junction left unmatched. CDR1 and CDR2 from the germline V gene are SNHLY and FYNNEI. The CDR3 is 15 residues long. The CDR3 DNA reads TGTGCCAGCAGCCGGACAGGGAGAAGCTCCTACGAGCAGTACTTC. Translation gives CASSRTGRSSYEQYF.

This sequence joins TRBV18 and TRBJ2-2, with 7 bases that match TRBD2. The V and J ends lost 2 bases and 5 bases, in that order; junction bases with no gene match: 8. The CDR3 extends over 16 amino acids. Germline V gives CDR1 KGHSH, CDR2 LQKENI. The CDR3 region is CASSPSRAGRTGELFF. In DNA form, the CDR3 reads TGTGCCAGCTCACCATCTCGAGCGGGACGAACCGGGGAGCTGTTTTTT.

In the case of this clone: Distinct nucleotide sequences in the sample also encode this CDR3. This rearrangement joins TRBV30 to TRBJ2-1, with TRBD1 as a possible D gene (5 bases). V dropped 3 bases and J dropped 9 bases, with 12 bases sitting between them. The CDR3 is 12 amino acids. Germline CDR1 reads GTSNPN; CDR2 reads SVGIG (reference sequence). The CDR3 coding sequence is TGTGCCTGGAGAGTCGGTGGGGCTGAGCAGTTCTTC. It encodes CAWRVGGAEQFF.

The rearrangement links TRBV5-6 to TRBJ2-6; 7 bases are shared with TRBD1. This CDR3 has 18 residues. CDR1 is SGHDT and CDR2 is YYEEEE in the germline V gene. The J segment lost 2 bases and the V segment lost 0 bases, leaving 8 bases of the junction unmatched. Here the CDR3 reads CASSLDIDGTAGANVLTF. CDR3 DNA: TGTGCCAGCAGCTTGGACATAGACGGGACAGCTGGGGCCAACGTCCTGACTTTC.

The rearrangement links TRBV4-1 to TRBJ1-2; D is ambiguous. V lost 3 bases and J lost 4, with 12 bases in between. This CDR3 is built from 14 residues. Germline lookup yields CDR1 MGHRA and CDR2 YSYEKL. CDR3 amino acids: CASSQELFGYGYTF. DNA for the CDR3: TGCGCCAGCAGCCAGGAGCTCTTTGGCTATGGCTACACCTTC.

This chain links TRBV29-1 with TRBJ2-7, with a weak D call TRBD1 (8 bases). V was pared by 8 bases and J by 2 bases, with 19 bases between. CDR1 is SQVTM and CDR2 is ANQGSEA in the germline V gene. CDR3 size: 14 residues. The CDR3 DNA follows: TGCAGCACCAGGGGGCGGGGGCTCACCTACGAGCAGTACTTC. This sequence encodes CSTRGRGLTYEQYF.

The chain joins TRBV5-1 to TRBJ2-3, with a possible D match to TRBD1 (5 bases). Trimming cost V 2 bases and J 1 base, with 11 bases left between them. Germline loops: CDR1 SGHRS, CDR2 YFSETQ. This CDR3 region has 15 residues. CDR3 protein: CASSFQGVGTDTQYF. The CDR3 DNA reads TGCGCCAGCAGCTTCCAAGGGGTTGGCACAGATACGCAGTATTTT.

CDR3 DNA: TGTGCCAGCACCTTATGGACAGGGAGGGGAACTGAAGCTTTCTTT. Translation gives CASTLWTGRGTEAFF. The chain carries TRBV2 and TRBJ1-1; 8 positions agree with TRBD1. The length of the CDR3 is 15 residues. Germline CDR1 SNHLY, CDR2 FYNNEI. With 7 bases clipped from V and 5 bases from J, the junction kept 12 bases outside the gene matches.

The table lists this clone with a few counts. This chain links TRBV5-4 with TRBJ2-1; no reliable D call. Trimming pared 0 bases from V and 1 base from J, leaving 8 bases between. From germline, CDR1 is SGHNT and CDR2 YYREEE (reference sequence). The CDR3 spans 15 residues. CDR3 DNA: TGTGCCAGCAGCTTGGATCGGGTATCCTACAATGAGCAGTTCTTC. This translates into CASSLDRVSYNEQFF.

V gene TRBV7-3 combines with J gene TRBJ2-3, with TRBD1 identical over 10 bases. V was clipped by 5 bases and J by 2 bases; unmatched bases: 4. Germline V gene lookup returns CDR1 SGHTA and CDR2 FQGTGA. This CDR3 comprises 15 residues. CDR3 residues: CASSVTGGATDTQYF. The CDR3 coding sequence is TGTGCCAGCAGCGTGACAGGGGGCGCCACAGATACGCAGTATTTT.

The CDR3 loop is CATGQNSYEQYF. The CDR3 nucleotides are TGCGCCACAGGACAGAACTCCTACGAGCAGTACTTC. This chain joins TRBV10-2 and TRBJ2-7, with TRBD1 as a possible D gene (6 bases). The V end was cut by 10 bases, the J end by 0 bases, with 10 bases between. CDR3 length: 12 residues. Germline CDR1 and CDR2: WSHSY and SAAADI.

J is TRBJ2-1 and V is TRBV29-1, with 9 bases fitting TRBD1. The germline gives CDR1 SQVTM, CDR2 ANQGSEA. The CDR3 extends over 13 amino acids. Unmatched junction bases numbered 2, after V lost 6 bases and J lost 2 bases. The CDR3 nucleotides read TGCAGCGTCCGGGACAGGGCCTACAATGAGCAGTTCTTC. It yields the protein CSVRDRAYNEQFF.

The chain employs TRBV5-1 and TRBJ1-4; 9 positions match TRBD1. The CDR3 consists of 15 residues. V gave up 2 bases and J gave up 5 bases; unmatched junction bases: 4. Germline V lookup: CDR1 SGHRS, CDR2 YFSETQ. The CDR3 sequence: CASSFRQGGNEKLFF. In DNA, the CDR3 is TGCGCCAGCAGCTTTCGACAGGGGGGGAATGAAAAACTGTTTTTT.

V is TRBV19 and J is TRBJ1-5; 8 bases align to TRBD1. Germline assignment: CDR1 LNHDA and CDR2 SQIVND (reference sequence). The length of the CDR3 is 14 residues. V lost 5 bases, J lost 2 bases, and 2 bases stayed unmatched. The chain's CDR3 is CASSLQGGNQPQHF. As DNA, the CDR3 is TGTGCCAGTAGTCTACAGGGGGGCAATCAGCCCCAGCATTTT.

The chain links TRBV6-5 to TRBJ2-3; maybe TRBD2 (6 bases). Trimming took 7 bases from V and 2 from J, leaving 13 bases between them. The CDR3 loop spans 14 amino acids. CDR1 MNHEY and CDR2 SVGAGI come from the germline V gene. CDR3 sequence: CASKTGGNTDTQYF. In nucleotides, the CDR3 is TGTGCCAGCAAAACGGGCGGGAACACAGATACGCAGTATTTT.

J is TRBJ1-4 and V is TRBV6-5, with D unresolved. Germline V gene lookup returns CDR1 MNHEY and CDR2 SVGAGI. The V end lost 5 bases, the J end lost 5 bases, and 9 bases lay between the germline ends. The CDR3 has 13 residues. The CDR3 region has the DNA TGTGCCAGCAGTCCCAGTCCCAATGAAAAACTGTTTTTT. Its protein product is CASSPSPNEKLFF.

This clone came up a few times. The chain employs TRBV29-1 and TRBJ1-1, with D tentatively TRBD1 (5 bases). The CDR3 runs to 13 residues. V was pared by 1 base and J by 8 bases, with 14 bases between. Germline V CDR1 and CDR2: SQVTM, ANQGSEA. Here the CDR3 DNA reads TGCAGCGTTGAAGTAGAGGCAGGGTTCGAAGCTTTCTTT. Amino acid sequence: CSVEVEAGFEAFF.

The genes are TRBV6-6 and TRBJ2-1; possible D gene TRBD1, 5 bases. The CDR3 totals 13 residues. Germline assignment: CDR1 MNHNY and CDR2 SVGAGI (reference sequence). V was trimmed by 7 bases and J by 2 bases, leaving 9 bases between them. CDR3 sequence: CASTPGPYNEQFF. The CDR3 bases are TGTGCCAGCACCCCAGGGCCCTACAATGAGCAGTTCTTC.

This clone has only one observation. The genes are TRBV5-5 and TRBJ1-6; D is undetermined. V was clipped by 4 bases and J by 0 bases, with 11 bases between them. From germline, CDR1 is SGHKS and CDR2 YYEKEE (reference sequence). There are 16 residues in the CDR3. DNA for the CDR3: TGTGCCAGCAGCGAATCCTTGAGCTCCTATAATTCACCCCTCCACTTT. It codes for CASSESLSSYNSPLHF.

The V call is TRBV6-5, the J call TRBJ2-1; D is perhaps TRBD2 (5 bases). Germline CDR1 and CDR2: MNHEY and SVGAGI. The CDR3 runs 14 residues. V was shortened by 8 bases and J by 4 bases, with 15 bases between the two germline ends. The CDR3 loop is CASGTAGRYNEQFF. For the CDR3, the DNA is TGTGCCAGCGGCACGGCGGGCCGATACAATGAGCAGTTCTTC.

This chain links TRBV7-2 with TRBJ2-7; TRBD1 matches at 8 bases. Trimming cost V 3 bases and J 0 bases; bases outside gene matches: 1. The CDR3 extends over 14 amino acids. Germline V CDR1 and CDR2: SGHTA, FQGNSA. The CDR3 DNA is TGTGCCAGCAGCTTTGGGACAGGCTCCTACGAGCAGTACTTC. Translating gives CASSFGTGSYEQYF.

This clone came up once. The chain uses TRBV6-5 and TRBJ2-7, with D perhaps TRBD1 (6 bases). Trimming shortened V by 0 bases and J by 6 bases, and 18 bases separated the two germline ends. The CDR3 length is 16 residues. Germline CDR1 reads MNHEY; CDR2 reads SVGAGI. In DNA form, the CDR3 reads TGTGCCAGCAGTTACTCCCGGTGGGCAGGGGTCGGCGAGCAGTACTTC. Protein: CASSYSRWAGVGEQYF.

V and J are TRBV13 and TRBJ1-2, with 9 bases matching TRBD1. CDR1 PRHDT and CDR2 FYEKMQ come from the germline V gene (reference sequence). V lost 5 bases to trimming and J lost 2 bases; unmatched junction nucleotides: 6. The CDR3 is 15 amino acids. CDR3 amino acids: CASSPGQGNNYGYTF. CDR3 DNA sequence: TGTGCCAGCAGCCCGGGACAGGGTAACAACTATGGCTACACCTTC.

The CDR3, as DNA: TGTGCCAGCAGCCGACCTGGGACAGCGGGCTACAATGAGCAGTTCTTC. It specifies CASSRPGTAGYNEQFF. The chain recombines TRBV14 with TRBJ2-1; TRBD1 might be the D (7 bases). The germline CDR1 and CDR2 sequences are SGHDN and FVKESK. Between the trimmed V and J ends, which lost 4 bases and 3 bases, there was a span of 16 bases. This CDR3 has 16 amino acids.

J is TRBJ2-7 and V is TRBV15; possible D gene TRBD1, 6 bases. Germline V gene sequence: CDR1 LNHNV, CDR2 YYDKDF (reference sequence). V lost 5 bases and J 5 bases, leaving 25 bases between the germline ends. This CDR3 has 17 residues. This chain's CDR3 is CATSARRSTGIHHEQYF. The CDR3 DNA reads as TGTGCCACCAGCGCAAGGAGGAGCACAGGGATCCACCACGAGCAGTACTTC.